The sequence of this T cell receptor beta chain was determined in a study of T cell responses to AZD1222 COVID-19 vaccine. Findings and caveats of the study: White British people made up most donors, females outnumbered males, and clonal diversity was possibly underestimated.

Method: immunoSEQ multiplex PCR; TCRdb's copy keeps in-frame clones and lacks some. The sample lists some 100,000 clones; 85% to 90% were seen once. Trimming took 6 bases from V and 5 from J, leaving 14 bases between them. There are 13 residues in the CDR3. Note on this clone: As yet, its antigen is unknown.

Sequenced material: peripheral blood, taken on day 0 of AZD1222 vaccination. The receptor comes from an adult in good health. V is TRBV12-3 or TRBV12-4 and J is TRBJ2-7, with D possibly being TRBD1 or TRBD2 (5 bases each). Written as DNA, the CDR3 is TGTGCCAGCAGAGACAGTAGCGCCAACGAGCAGTACTTC. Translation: CASRDSSANEQYF.